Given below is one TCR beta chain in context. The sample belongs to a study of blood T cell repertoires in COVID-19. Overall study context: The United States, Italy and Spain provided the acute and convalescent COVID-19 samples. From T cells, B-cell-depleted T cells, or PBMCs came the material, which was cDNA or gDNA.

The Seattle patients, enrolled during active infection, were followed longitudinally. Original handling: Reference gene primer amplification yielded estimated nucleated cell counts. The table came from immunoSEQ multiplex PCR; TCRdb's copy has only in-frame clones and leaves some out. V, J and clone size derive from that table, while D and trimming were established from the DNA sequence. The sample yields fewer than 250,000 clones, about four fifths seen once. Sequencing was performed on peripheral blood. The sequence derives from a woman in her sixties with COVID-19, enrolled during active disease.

The CDR3 here is CASSQGDQPQHF. DNA of the CDR3: TGTGCCAGCAGCCAGGGAGATCAGCCCCAGCATTTT. The chain links TRBV14 to TRBJ1-5; D is undetermined. The CDR3 spans 12 residues. V was shortened by 3 bases and J by 5 bases, with 5 bases between the two germline ends. The germline CDR1 and CDR2 sequences are SGHDN and FVKESK.